This is a list of T cell receptor beta chains from one sample in a study of OX40 agonist ivuxolimab in advanced cancers. This table comes from immunoSEQ multiplex PCR, and its TCRdb copy is limited to in-frame clones, with some not included. The repertoire consists of more than 60,000 clones, with 84% occurring once and the leading ten covering 27%. The sequencing here drew on CD4+ or CD8+ T cells sorted from blood, taken in a trial of the OX40 agonist ivuxolimab. These receptors originate from an adult with an advanced solid tumor such as melanoma, head and neck, liver or kidney cancer. Each CDR3 is given with its conserved first and last residue. A D gene is named only where the DNA matches it firmly.

D gene,V gene,J gene,CDR3 DNA,CDR3 protein
.,TRBV5-8,TRBJ2-4,TGTGCCAGCAGCACTGAGGGTGCCAAAAACATTCAGTACTTC,CASSTEGAKNIQYF
TRBD1,TRBV19,TRBJ1-5,TGTGCCAGTAGTATAATGGCAGGGGGTCGCAATCAGCCCCAGCATTTT,CASSIMAGGRNQPQHF
.,TRBV6-1,TRBJ2-1,TGTGCCAGCAGTCCAACATCGAGCTCCTACAATGAGCAGTTCTTC,CASSPTSSSYNEQFF
.,TRBV5-1,TRBJ2-1,TGCGCCAGCAGCTTACAGGGAACCTACAATGAGCAGTTCTTC,CASSLQGTYNEQFF
.,TRBV5-6,TRBJ2-3,TGTGCCAGCGTGGACGGTAACAGGGAGGTCACAGATACGCAGTATTTT,CASVDGNREVTDTQYF
.,TRBV6-1,TRBJ1-6,TGTGCCAGCAGGGGCGTGGGGGACTATAATTCACCCCTCCACTTT,CASRGVGDYNSPLHF
.,TRBV11-2,TRBJ1-2,TGTGCCAGCAGCTTAGAAGGTGGCAGGGCGTGGAATGATGGCTACACCTTC,CASSLEGGRAWNDGYTF
.,TRBV6-1,TRBJ1-5,TGTGCCAGCAGTGGGGGTTATAGCAATCAGCCCCAGCATTTT,CASSGGYSNQPQHF
TRBD1,TRBV27,TRBJ2-5,TGTGCCAGCAGAACAACAGGGGGCAGGTATGAGACCCAGTACTTC,CASRTTGGRYETQYF
.,TRBV5-4,TRBJ1-4,TGTGCCAGCAGCACCGGGACCGACAATGAAAAACTGTTTTTT,CASSTGTDNEKLFF
.,TRBV2,TRBJ2-7,TGTGCCAGCATACTAACAGACTCCTACGAGCAGTACTTC,CASILTDSYEQYF
TRBD2,TRBV5-1,TRBJ2-1,TGCGCCAGCAGCCCTGCAAGCGGGAGGGCCCATGAGCAGTTCTTC,CASSPASGRAHEQFF
.,TRBV5-3,TRBJ2-1,TGTGCCAGAAGCTCCCTTTTACTAGCTCTAGATCATTACAATGAGCAGTTCTTC,CARSSLLLALDHYNEQFF
.,TRBV18,TRBJ1-1,TGTGCCAGCTCACCTGGAGAAAAAGCTTTCTTT,CASSPGEKAFF
.,TRBV2,TRBJ2-2,TGTGCCGGGGGACTGTACGGGGAGCTGTTTTTT,CAGGLYGELFF
TRBD2,TRBV2,TRBJ2-5,TGTGCCAGTTCTCGACTAGCGGGAGTGGGGGAGACCCAGTACTTC,CASSRLAGVGETQYF
TRBD1,TRBV2,TRBJ1-5,TGTGCCAGCAGTGAAGCCTTGGACAGGGCTGGGGGTCAGCCCCAGCATTTT,CASSEALDRAGGQPQHF